What follows are 9 T cell receptor beta chains derived from one specimen sequenced in a study of vaccination and CD4 T cells after COVID-19. Their cognate antigens are unknown. Sequencing of cultured CD4+ T cell DNA used the Oncomine TCR Beta short-read assay. TCRdb ran MiXCR on the PCR reads and lists one entry per CDR3 protein. The sample records some 11,000 distinct CDR3 sequences, over 60% being singletons. The treatment is: approximately 10-day PBMC culture with coronavirus spike peptide pools or control peptides (ViraFEST assay). Sequenced input: CD4+ T cells from blood, cultured in vitro. The receptors derive from a human donor who had recovered from COVID-19.

The chain employs TRBV7-3 and TRBJ1-5; 7 positions match TRBD1. This CDR3 contains 13 residues. CDR1 and CDR2 (germline): SGHTA, FQGTGA. Germline trimming cut 5 bases from V and 10 bases from J; bases unmatched to any gene: 8. The CDR3 nucleotides are TGTGCCAGCAGCCGCTCGCGACAGGGTCCCCAGCATTTT. Its translation: CASSRSRQGPQHF. The full variable domain, in which reference TRBV7-3 and TRBJ1-5 provide the parts outside the CDR3, is GAGVSQTPSNKVTEKGKYVELRCDPISGHTALYWYRQSLGQGPEFLIYFQGTGAADDSGLPNDRFFAVRPEGSVSTLKIQRTERGDSAVYLCASSRSRQGPQHFGDGTRLSIL.

The rearrangement uses TRBV28 and TRBJ1-5; D not resolved. Trimming removed 3 bases at V and 9 bases at J, with 9 bases between. There are 12 residues in the CDR3. Germline-derived CDR1 and CDR2 are MDHEN and SYDVKM. The DNA of the CDR3 is TGTGCCAGCAGTTTCGTGGTCCGGCCCCAGCATTTT. It specifies CASSFVVRPQHF.

The V gene is TRBV6-5, the J gene TRBJ2-3, with a possible D match to TRBD2 (6 bases). The CDR3 has 16 residues. Trimming took 4 bases from V and 1 from J, leaving 15 bases between them. CDR1 is MNHEY, CDR2 SVGAGI, per germline. The CDR3 nucleotides are TGTGCCAGCAGTTCGGGACTGCAAGTGGGCACAGATACGCAGTATTTT. This gives the protein CASSSGLQVGTDTQYF.

The chain joins TRBV15 to TRBJ1-5, with D maybe TRBD1 (6 bases). Trimming pared 5 bases from V and 0 bases from J, leaving 14 bases between. Germline CDR1 reads LNHNV; CDR2 reads YYDKDF (reference sequence). The CDR3 sequence is 16 residues long. Here the CDR3 DNA reads TGTGCCACCAGCCTACCCGGGACATATAGCAATCAGCCCCAGCATTTT. This encodes CATSLPGTYSNQPQHF.

The chain joins TRBV20-1 to TRBJ2-5; D call uncertain. V was pared by 5 bases and J by 5 bases, with 18 bases between. Germline CDR1 DFQATT, CDR2 SNEGSKA (reference sequence). This CDR3 region has 14 residues. CDR3 DNA: TGCAGTGCTCGGCCCCATAAGCTTGGGGAGACCCAGTACTTC. Translation: CSARPHKLGETQYF.

This clonotype was seen a single time. The chain employs TRBV20-1 and TRBJ1-2; D unclear. The CDR3 is 15 residues long. The ends were cut back, 3 bases at V and 4 bases at J, with 18 bases in the middle. CDR1 DFQATT and CDR2 SNEGSKA come from the germline V gene (reference sequence). CDR3 sequence reads: CSASLRPSVSYGYTF. CDR3 DNA: TGCAGTGCTAGTCTCCGACCGTCCGTCAGCTATGGCTACACCTTC.

CDR3 sequence: CASSSMFGLAGGNTQYF. DNA of the CDR3: TGTGCCAGCAGTTCCATGTTTGGGCTAGCGGGAGGTAATACGCAGTATTTT. V gene TRBV6-5 combines with J gene TRBJ2-3; 11 bases map to TRBD2. Germline V lookup: CDR1 MNHEY, CDR2 SVGAGI. The CDR3 runs 17 residues. V was pared by 4 bases and J by 7 bases, with 13 bases of the junction left unmatched.

The chain joins TRBV15 to TRBJ1-1; D remains unclear. CDR3 size: 15 residues. Germline CDR1 reads LNHNV; CDR2 reads YYDKDF (reference sequence). V was clipped by 0 bases and J by 4 bases, with 12 bases between them. CDR3 nucleotides: TGTGCCACCAGCAGAGATCGGATAGAAGGCACTGAAGCTTTCTTT. Amino acids: CATSRDRIEGTEAFF.

The chain recombines TRBV20-1 with TRBJ1-1, with D tentatively TRBD1 (5 bases). Trimming cost V 0 bases and J 1 base, with 15 bases left between them. Germline values: CDR1 DFQATT, CDR2 SNEGSKA (reference sequence). The CDR3 runs to 16 residues. CDR3 nucleotides: TGCAGTGCTAGAGATACAAGGCGGGGGGGGAACACTGAAGCTTTCTTT. This sequence encodes CSARDTRRGGNTEAFF.